The 6 T cell receptor beta chains given below trace back to one sample, sequenced in a study of shared clonotypes between healthy human individuals. Positive CCR7 selection of CD45RO-negative cells yielded the naive CD8 cells, and terminally differentiated effector memory CD45RA+ cells were excluded. Using immunoSEQ multiplex PCR, the repertoire was profiled, and TCRdb retains in-frame clones only, with some absent. The profile shows approximately 2,200,000 clones, about 93% of them singletons. Sequenced: naive CD8+ T cells from PBMCs. The receptors stem from a man between 18 and 35 years old in good health. Some clones in this sample may be carry-over from other donors' samples.

J is TRBJ2-1 and V is TRBV14; TRBD2 agrees at 7 bases. Germline trimming cut 4 bases from V and 8 bases from J; bases unmatched to any gene: 14. Germline V gene lookup returns CDR1 SGHDN and CDR2 FVKESK. This CDR3 is 16 amino acids long. CDR3 in DNA: TGTGCCAGCAGCCTAGCTGGCGGGAGCGTAGAGGATGAGCAGTTCTTC. It is translated as CASSLAGGSVEDEQFF. Drawing the rest from reference TRBV14 and TRBJ2-1, the complete variable domain is EAGVTQFPSHSVIEKGQTVTLRCDPISGHDNLYWYRRVMGKEIKFLLHFVKESKQDESGMPNNRFLAERTGGTYSTLKVQPAELEDSGVYFCASSLAGGSVEDEQFFGPGTRLTVL.

The V gene is TRBV27, the J gene TRBJ2-3; D unresolved. V was trimmed by 5 bases and J by 8 bases, leaving 8 bases between them. The CDR3 has 11 residues. Germline values: CDR1 MNHEY, CDR2 SMNVEV (reference sequence). The CDR3 is CASSPGTTQYF. CDR3 nucleotides: TGTGCCAGCAGTCCCGGTACTACGCAGTATTTT.

This chain joins TRBV6-1 and TRBJ1-1, with unresolved D. The germline V gene encodes CDR1 MNHNS and CDR2 SASEGT. V was clipped by 8 bases and J by 5 bases, with 21 bases between them. The CDR3 extends over 15 amino acids. As DNA, the CDR3 is TGTGCCAGCTCGAGCGGCGCCCGAATAGGTACTGAAGCTTTCTTT. It translates to CASSSGARIGTEAFF.

The rearrangement links TRBV9 to TRBJ2-7; 11 nucleotides agree with TRBD2. There are 13 residues in the CDR3. Germline V lookup: CDR1 SGDLS, CDR2 YYNGEE. V shed 3 bases, J shed 6 bases, and the junction held 2 bases outside the gene matches. The CDR3 sequence: CASSGGTSGEQYF. The DNA for the CDR3 is TGTGCCAGCAGCGGCGGGACTAGCGGCGAGCAGTACTTC.

The V and J genes are TRBV27 and TRBJ2-3, with 9 bases identical to TRBD2. V shed 5 bases, J shed 2 bases, and the junction held 8 bases outside the gene matches. The CDR3 has 16 residues. Germline V gene lookup returns CDR1 MNHEY and CDR2 SMNVEV (reference sequence). The CDR3: CASSRTLAGPTDTQYF. As DNA, the CDR3 is TGTGCCAGCAGTCGGACCCTAGCGGGACCCACAGATACGCAGTATTTT.

The chain links TRBV28 to TRBJ2-1; 10 nucleotides agree with TRBD2. J gave up 2 bases and V 2 bases, and 3 bases lay outside the gene matches. The CDR3 is 16 amino acids. Germline loops: CDR1 MDHEN, CDR2 SYDVKM. The CDR3 sequence: CASSLLAGETYNEQFF. The DNA of the CDR3 is TGTGCCAGCAGTTTACTAGCGGGAGAAACCTACAATGAGCAGTTCTTC.